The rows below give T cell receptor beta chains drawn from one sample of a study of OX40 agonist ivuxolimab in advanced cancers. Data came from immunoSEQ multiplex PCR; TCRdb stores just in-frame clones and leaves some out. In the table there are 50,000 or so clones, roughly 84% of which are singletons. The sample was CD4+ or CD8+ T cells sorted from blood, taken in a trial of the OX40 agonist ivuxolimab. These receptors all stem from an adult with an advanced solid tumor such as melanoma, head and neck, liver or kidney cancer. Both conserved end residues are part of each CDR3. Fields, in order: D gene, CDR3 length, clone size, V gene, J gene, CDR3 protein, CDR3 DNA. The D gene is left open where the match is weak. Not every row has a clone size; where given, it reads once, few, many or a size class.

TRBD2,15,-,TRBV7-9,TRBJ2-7,CASSLARGTYYEQYF,TGTGCCAGCAGCTTAGCGCGGGGGACCTACTACGAGCAGTACTTC
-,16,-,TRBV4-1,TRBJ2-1,CASSQDWPGRYNEQFF,TGCGCCAGCAGCCAAGATTGGCCGGGCCGCTACAATGAGCAGTTCTTC
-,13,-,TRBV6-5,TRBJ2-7,CASSLGPDYEQYF,TGTGCCAGCAGCCTGGGACCTGATTACGAGCAGTACTTC
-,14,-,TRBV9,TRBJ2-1,CASSANMAGNEQFF,TGTGCCAGCAGCGCCAACATGGCGGGCAATGAGCAGTTCTTC
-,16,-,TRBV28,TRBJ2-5,CASSYGRGARQETQYF,TGTGCCAGCAGTTATGGCCGAGGGGCCCGCCAAGAGACCCAGTACTTC
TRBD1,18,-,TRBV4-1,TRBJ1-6,CASSVQTGVRGRSSPLHF,TGCGCCAGCAGCGTCCAAACAGGGGTACGGGGGAGAAGTTCACCCCTCCACTTT
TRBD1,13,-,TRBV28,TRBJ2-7,CASSKTGSLEQYF,TGTGCCAGCAGTAAGACAGGGTCCCTCGAGCAGTACTTC
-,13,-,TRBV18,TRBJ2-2,CASSLRNTGELFF,TGTGCCAGCTCACTTAGAAACACCGGGGAGCTGTTTTTT
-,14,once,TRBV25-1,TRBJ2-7,CASSEFGGYHEQYF,TGTGCCAGCAGTGAATTTGGAGGGTACCACGAGCAGTACTTC
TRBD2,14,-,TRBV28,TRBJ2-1,CASSSSGGRNEQFF,TGTGCCAGCAGTTCCTCGGGGGGAAGGAATGAGCAGTTCTTC
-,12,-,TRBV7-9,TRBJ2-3,CASSDGADTQYF,TGTGCCAGCAGCGACGGGGCAGATACGCAGTATTTT
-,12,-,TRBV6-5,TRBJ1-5,CASFTVGQPQHF,TGTGCCAGCTTCACGGTTGGTCAGCCCCAGCATTTT
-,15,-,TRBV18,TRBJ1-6,CASSRAGTDNSPLHF,TGTGCCAGCTCACGCGCCGGGACCGATAATTCACCCCTCCACTTT
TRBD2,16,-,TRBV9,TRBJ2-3,CASSVGGTPLGDTQYF,TGTGCCAGCAGCGTCGGGGGGACCCCTCTCGGGGATACGCAGTATTTT
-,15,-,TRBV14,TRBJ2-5,CASSQEVRLPGIQYF,TGTGCCAGCAGCCAAGAAGTGCGGCTTCCGGGGATCCAGTACTTC
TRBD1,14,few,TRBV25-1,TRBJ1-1,CASSDRGRLTEAFF,TGTGCCAGCAGTGACAGGGGGCGCCTCACTGAAGCTTTCTTT
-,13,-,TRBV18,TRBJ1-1,CASSSGLNTEAFF,TGTGCCAGCTCGAGCGGACTGAACACTGAAGCTTTCTTT
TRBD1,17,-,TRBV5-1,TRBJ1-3,CASSAGTGGRSGNTIYF,TGCGCCAGCAGCGCCGGGACAGGGGGAAGATCGGGAAACACCATATATTTT
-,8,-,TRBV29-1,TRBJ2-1,CSVSEQFF,TGCAGCGTCAGTGAGCAGTTCTTC
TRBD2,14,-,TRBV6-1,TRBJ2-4,CASKLAGGGNIQYF,TGTGCCAGCAAACTAGCGGGAGGCGGGAACATTCAGTACTTC
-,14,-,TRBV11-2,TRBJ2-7,CASAFSGGSYEQYF,TGTGCCAGCGCTTTCTCCGGAGGCTCCTACGAGCAGTACTTC
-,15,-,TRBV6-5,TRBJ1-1,CASSYRTNMNTEAFF,TGCGCCAGCAGTTACCGGACTAACATGAACACTGAAGCTTTCTTT
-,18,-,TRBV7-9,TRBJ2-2,CASSPKTSGENLGGELFF,TGTGCCAGCAGCCCCAAAACATCAGGGGAAAACTTGGGCGGGGAGCTGTTTTTT
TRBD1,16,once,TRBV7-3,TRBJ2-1,CASSLTGQSVHNEQFF,TGTGCCAGCAGCTTAACGGGACAGAGTGTCCACAATGAGCAGTTCTTC
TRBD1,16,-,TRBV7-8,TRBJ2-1,CASSPRGQGARNEQFF,TGTGCCAGCAGCCCGCGGGGACAGGGAGCTCGAAATGAGCAGTTCTTC
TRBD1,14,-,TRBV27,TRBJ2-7,CASSLWDRGYEQYF,TGTGCCAGCAGTTTATGGGACAGGGGCTACGAGCAGTACTTC
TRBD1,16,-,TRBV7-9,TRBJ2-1,CASSLGGTGHGGEQFF,TGTGCCAGCAGCTTAGGTGGGACAGGGCATGGAGGTGAGCAGTTCTTC
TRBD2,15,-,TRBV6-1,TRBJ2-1,CASSALAGGWGEQFF,TGTGCCAGCAGCGCACTAGCGGGGGGCTGGGGTGAGCAGTTCTTC
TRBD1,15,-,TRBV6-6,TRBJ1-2,CASSFPTNRGNGYTF,TGTGCCAGCAGTTTCCCAACAAACAGGGGAAATGGCTACACCTTC
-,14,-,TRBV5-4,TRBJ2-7,CASSSTRGPGEQYF,TGTGCCAGCAGCTCCACGCGAGGACCTGGCGAGCAGTACTTC
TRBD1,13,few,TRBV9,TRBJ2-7,CASSEGQGYEQYF,TGTGCCAGCAGCGAGGGACAGGGCTACGAGCAGTACTTC
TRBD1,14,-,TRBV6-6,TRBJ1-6,CASRGQGNNSPLHF,TGTGCCAGCCGAGGACAGGGTAATAATTCACCCCTCCACTTT
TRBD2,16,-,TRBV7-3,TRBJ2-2,CASSPGEGSNTGELFF,TGTGCCAGCAGCCCGGGGGAGGGGTCGAACACCGGGGAGCTGTTTTTT
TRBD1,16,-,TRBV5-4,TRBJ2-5,CASSDVLTGGAETQYF,TGTGCCAGCAGCGACGTGTTGACAGGGGGCGCGGAGACCCAGTACTTC
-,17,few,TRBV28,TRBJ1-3,CASSFYRSGLAGNTIYF,TGTGCCAGCAGTTTCTATCGCAGCGGGCTGGCTGGAAACACCATATATTTT
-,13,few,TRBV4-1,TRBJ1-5,CASSQTANQPQHF,TGCGCCAGCAGCCAGACAGCTAATCAGCCCCAGCATTTT
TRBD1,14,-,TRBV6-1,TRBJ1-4,CASSEGGQNEKLFF,TGTGCCAGCAGTGAAGGGGGACAGAATGAAAAACTGTTTTTT
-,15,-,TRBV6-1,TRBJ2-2,CASSEYTQGTGELFF,TGTGCCAGCAGTGAGTACACACAGGGAACCGGGGAGCTGTTTTTT
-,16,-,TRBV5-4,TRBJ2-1,CASSLVATQPYNEQFF,TGTGCCAGCAGCTTGGTGGCGACTCAGCCCTACAATGAGCAGTTCTTC
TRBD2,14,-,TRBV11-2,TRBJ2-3,CASSPLADPPTPYF,TGTGCCAGCAGCCCACTAGCGGATCCACCCACCCCGTATTTT
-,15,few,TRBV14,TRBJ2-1,CASHKRAASYNEQFF,TGTGCCAGCCACAAGCGGGCCGCATCCTACAATGAGCAGTTCTTC
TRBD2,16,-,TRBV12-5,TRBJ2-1,CASGWTSGSSYNEQFF,TGTGCTAGTGGTTGGACTAGCGGGAGCTCCTACAATGAGCAGTTCTTC
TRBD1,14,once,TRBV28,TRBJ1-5,CASGKQGAGQPQHF,TGTGCCAGCGGAAAACAGGGGGCAGGTCAGCCCCAGCATTTT
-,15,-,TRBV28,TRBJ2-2,CASSPGKGGAGELFF,TGTGCCAGCAGTCCAGGGAAGGGAGGCGCCGGGGAGCTGTTTTTT
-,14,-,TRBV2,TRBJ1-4,CASSEGTRGEKLFF,TGTGCCAGCAGTGAGGGGACCCGGGGTGAAAAACTGTTTTTT
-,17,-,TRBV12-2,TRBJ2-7,CASRPTDVAGRAHEQYF,TGTGCAAGTCGACCCACGGACGTAGCGGGCCGAGCCCACGAGCAGTACTTC
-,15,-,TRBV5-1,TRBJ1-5,CASSLGGIGNQPQHF,TGCGCCAGCAGCTTGGGTGGGATCGGGAATCAGCCCCAGCATTTT
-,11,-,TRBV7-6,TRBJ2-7,CASSWGDEQYF,TGTGCCAGCAGCTGGGGGGACGAGCAGTACTTC
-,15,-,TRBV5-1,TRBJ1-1,CASSWGGGMNTEAFF,TGCGCCAGCAGCTGGGGGGGCGGAATGAACACTGAAGCTTTCTTT
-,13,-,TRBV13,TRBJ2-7,CASSLNSANEQYF,TGTGCCAGCAGCTTAAATTCAGCTAACGAGCAGTACTTC
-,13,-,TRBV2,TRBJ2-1,CASSALALGEQFF,TGTGCCAGCAGTGCCCTAGCGTTGGGTGAGCAGTTCTTC
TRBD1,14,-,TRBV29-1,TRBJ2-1,CSVELGTGSNEQFF,TGCAGCGTTGAGCTCGGGACAGGGAGTAATGAGCAGTTCTTC
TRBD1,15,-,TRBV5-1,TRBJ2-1,CASSPTGGPYNEQFF,TGCGCCAGCAGTCCGACAGGGGGACCCTACAATGAGCAGTTCTTC